The clone carrying this T cell receptor beta chain was observed many times. CDR3 length equals 15 residues. Germline trimming cut 4 bases from V and 5 bases from J; bases unmatched to any gene: 9. CDR1 SGHRS and CDR2 YFSETQ come from the germline V gene. A single record per CDR3 protein comes from TCRdb applying MiXCR to the 5' RACE reads. The repertoire holds fewer than 350,000 distinct CDR3 sequences, with 8.7% as singletons. The entry originates in a study of T cells after yellow fever vaccination. The chain couples TRBV5-1 to TRBJ2-1, with TRBD2 matching over 7 bases. The clonotype comes from a man between 18 and 29 years old who received the YFV17D yellow fever vaccine. This material consisted of PBMCs, taken on the day of the first yellow fever vaccination. In DNA form, the CDR3 reads TGCGCCAGCAGCCTTCTGGGGGGGGTCCACAATGAGCAGTTCTTC. Its translation is CASSLLGGVHNEQFF.